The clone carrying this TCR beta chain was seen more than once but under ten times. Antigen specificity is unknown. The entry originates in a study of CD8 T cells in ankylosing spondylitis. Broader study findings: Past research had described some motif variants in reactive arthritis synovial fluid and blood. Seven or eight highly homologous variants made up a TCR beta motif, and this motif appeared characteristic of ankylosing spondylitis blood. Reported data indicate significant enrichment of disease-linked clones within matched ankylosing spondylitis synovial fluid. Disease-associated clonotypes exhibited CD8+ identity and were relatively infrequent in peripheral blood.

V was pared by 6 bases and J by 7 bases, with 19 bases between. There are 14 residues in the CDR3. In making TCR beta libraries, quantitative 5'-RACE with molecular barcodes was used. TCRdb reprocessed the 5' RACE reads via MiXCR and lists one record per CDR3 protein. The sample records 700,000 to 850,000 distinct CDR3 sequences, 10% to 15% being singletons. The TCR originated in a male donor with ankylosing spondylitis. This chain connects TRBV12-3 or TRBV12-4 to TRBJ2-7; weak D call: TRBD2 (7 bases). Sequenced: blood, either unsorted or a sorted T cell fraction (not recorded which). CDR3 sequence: CASSFNDRRGEQYF. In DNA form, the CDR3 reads TGTGCCAGCAGCTTTAACGACAGGCGGGGGGAGCAGTACTTC.